This passage covers 29 T cell receptor beta chains from one sample sequenced in a study of CD8 T cells in Susac syndrome (dated by TCRdb to 2018 to 2020). Receptors were amplified or captured by the immunoSEQ multiplex PCR assay. RNA was extracted using the RNeasy kit, and roughly 0.5 to 1 microgram was reverse transcribed with random hexamers. TCRdb itself trimmed the public reads at Q25 with fastp, ran MiXCR and retained productive beta chains. Records with the same CDR3 protein are collapsed into one entry carrying the most frequent genes and DNA. The sample table contains 200,000 to 250,000 distinct CDR3 sequences; only one count was recorded for 95% of them. In total, the top ten clones hold 0.095% of the sample. Sequenced input: CD4+ T cells from PBMCs. The receptors originated from a human donor with multiple sclerosis.

The chain recombines TRBV12-3 or TRBV12-4 with TRBJ2-5; 9 positions agree with TRBD1. CDR3 size: 16 residues. J gave up 2 bases and V 5 bases, and 9 bases lay outside the gene matches. CDR3 sequence reads: CASSQRRTGAQETQYF. Here the CDR3 DNA reads TGTGCCAGCAGTCAACGCCGGACAGGGGCACAAGAGACCCAGTACTTC.

This sequence joins TRBV12-3 or TRBV12-4 and TRBJ1-2, with 7 bases lining up with TRBD1. J was trimmed by 8 bases and V by 3 bases; bases with no gene match: 6. The CDR3 is 13 residues long. CDR3 residues: CASSLKQGNGYTF. The CDR3 bases are TGTGCCAGCAGTTTGAAACAGGGGAACGGCTACACCTTC.

The J gene is TRBJ1-2, the V gene TRBV14; 7 nucleotides agree with TRBD1. CDR3 length: 15 amino acids. V shed 4 bases, J shed 6 bases, and the junction held 11 bases outside the gene matches. Germline lookup yields CDR1 SGHDN and CDR2 FVKESK. CDR3 bases: TGTGCCAGCAGCCGGCGGGACAGCCTCCCGAATGGCTACACCTTC. Protein: CASSRRDSLPNGYTF.

V is TRBV7-9 and J is TRBJ2-3, with TRBD1 matching over 7 bases. Trimming took 8 bases from V and 4 from J; bases not matched to a gene: 3. The CDR3 is made up of 12 amino acids. From germline, CDR1 is SEHNR and CDR2 FQNEAQ (reference sequence). The CDR3 is CASWTGADTQYF. In nucleotides, the CDR3 is TGTGCCAGCTGGACAGGAGCAGATACGCAGTATTTT.

The DNA for the CDR3 is TGCAGCGTTGGCTTTACCTCCTTAGGGGAGACCCAGTACTTC. Translated: CSVGFTSLGETQYF. The gene calls are TRBV29-1 and TRBJ2-5; no clear D gene. The ends were cut back, 4 bases at V and 5 bases at J, with 17 bases in the middle. Germline V lookup: CDR1 SQVTM, CDR2 ANQGSEA. The CDR3 contains 14 residues.

The chain joins TRBV19 to TRBJ1-5; D gene uncertain. Germline V CDR1 and CDR2: LNHDA, SQIVND (reference sequence). There are 15 residues in the CDR3. V was cut by 7 bases and J by 0 bases, with 13 bases left in between. CDR3 bases: TGTGCCAGTACTATGGGCCAAAATAGCAATCAGCCCCAGCATTTT. The encoded protein is CASTMGQNSNQPQHF.

The V call is TRBV3-1, the J call TRBJ2-1; D call uncertain. V was pared by 4 bases and J by 5 bases, with 9 bases between. The CDR3 is 13 amino acids. Germline loops: CDR1 LGHDT, CDR2 YNNKEL (reference sequence). Written as DNA, the CDR3 is TGTGCCAGCAGCCCTATTAAGCACAATGAGCAGTTCTTC. It is translated as CASSPIKHNEQFF.

The rearrangement joins TRBV27 to TRBJ2-7; D ambiguous. With 1 base removed from V and 6 bases from J, the gap between germline ends came to 10 bases. CDR3 size: 13 residues. Germline V gene lookup returns CDR1 MNHEY and CDR2 SMNVEV (reference sequence). The CDR3 DNA reads TGTGCCAGCAGTTTATACCCCTTTGGCGAGCAGTACTTC. It specifies CASSLYPFGEQYF.

V gene TRBV20-1 combines with J gene TRBJ2-6; no definite D call. The germline V gene has CDR1 DFQATT and CDR2 SNEGSKA (reference sequence). The CDR3 runs to 14 residues. V lost 3 bases and J 2 bases, leaving 8 bases between the germline ends. CDR3 residues: CSASSRTGANVLTF. DNA for the CDR3: TGCAGTGCTAGCTCCCGTACTGGGGCCAACGTCCTGACTTTC.

This chain connects TRBV7-2 to TRBJ2-1, with D possibly matching TRBD2 (6 bases). Trimming took 5 bases from V and 2 from J, leaving 13 bases between them. The germline V gene encodes CDR1 SGHTA and CDR2 FQGNSA. This CDR3 spans 15 amino acids. For the CDR3, the DNA is TGTGCCAGCAGCCGGAGGGAAGGGACCTACAATGAGCAGTTCTTC. Amino acid sequence: CASSRREGTYNEQFF. Using reference TRBV7-2 and TRBJ2-1 for the parts outside the CDR3, the full variable domain is GAGVSQSPSNKVTEKGKDVELRCDPISGHTALYWYRQSLGQGLEFLIYFQGNSAPDKSGLPSDRFSAERTGGSVSTLTIQRTQQEDSAVYLCASSRREGTYNEQFFGPGTRLTVL.

V and J are TRBV29-1 and TRBJ2-2; 7 nucleotides align to TRBD1. Germline loops: CDR1 SQVTM, CDR2 ANQGSEA. V dropped 6 bases and J dropped 7; count of bases not matched to a gene: 11. This CDR3 spans 14 amino acids. The CDR3 protein is CSVQTQQGIGELFF. DNA of the CDR3: TGCAGCGTCCAAACTCAACAGGGGATCGGGGAGCTGTTTTTT.

J is TRBJ1-2 and V is TRBV20-1; D might be TRBD1 (5 bases). Trimming shortened V by 1 base and J by 8 bases, and 11 bases separated the two germline ends. The CDR3 runs to 12 residues. Germline V gives CDR1 DFQATT, CDR2 SNEGSKA (reference sequence). CDR3 coding DNA: TGCAGTGCTAGAGTCGGGGGAGAGGGCTACACCTTC. This sequence encodes CSARVGGEGYTF.

The rearrangement uses TRBV5-4 and TRBJ2-5; maybe TRBD2 (6 bases). Germline-derived CDR1 and CDR2 are SGHNT and YYREEE (reference sequence). Trimming pared 7 bases from V and 14 bases from J, leaving 21 bases between. This CDR3 is 12 amino acids long. CDR3: CASGTDRDCAYF. CDR3 bases: TGTGCCAGCGGGACGGACCGGGACTGCGCCTACTTC. Using reference TRBV5-4 and TRBJ2-5 for the parts outside the CDR3, the full variable domain is ETGVTQSPTHLIKTRGQQVTLRCSSQSGHNTVSWYQQALGQGPQFIFQYYREEENGRGNFPPRFSGLQFPNYSSELNVNALELDDSALYLCASGTDRDCAYFGPGTRLLVL.

CDR3 in DNA: TGCAGTGGATCGGGAGGGCCGTATGAGCAGTTCTTC. It is translated as CSGSGGPYEQFF. The chain has TRBV20-1 and TRBJ2-1; 8 nucleotides align to TRBD2. The V gene's germline CDR1 is DFQATT and CDR2 SNEGSKA (reference sequence). The CDR3 is 12 amino acids. V trimming: 7 bases; J trimming: 8 bases; junction bases outside the gene matches: 7.

The V and J genes are TRBV30 and TRBJ2-7, with TRBD2 matching over 7 bases. The V and J ends lost 3 bases and 2 bases, in that order; junction bases with no gene match: 4. The length of the CDR3 is 13 residues. Per the germline V gene, CDR1 is GTSNPN and CDR2 is SVGIG (reference sequence). The CDR3 loop reads CAWSASGTYEQYF. CDR3 nucleotide sequence: TGTGCCTGGAGCGCTAGCGGAACCTACGAGCAGTACTTC.

The CDR3 DNA reads as TGTGCCAGCAGCCAAAGACTAGCGGGGCAAGCGGGGCAGTATTTT. Encoded protein: CASSQRLAGQAGQYF. The chain uses TRBV7-2 and TRBJ2-3; 11 bases map to TRBD2. CDR1 is SGHTA and CDR2 is FQGNSA in the germline V gene. The CDR3 spans 15 residues. Trimming cost V 5 bases and J 11 bases; bases outside gene matches: 12.

CDR3 in amino acids: CSAVGGWGDNEQFF. The CDR3 bases are TGCAGCGCGGTGGGGGGCTGGGGAGACAATGAGCAGTTCTTC. The chain carries TRBV29-1 and TRBJ2-1, with D possibly being TRBD1 or TRBD2 (6 bases each). The CDR3 covers 14 residues. Trimming stripped 7 bases from V and 5 bases from J, with 18 bases between. Germline V gives CDR1 SQVTM, CDR2 ANQGSEA.

V usage is TRBV29-1 and J usage is TRBJ2-4, with D perhaps matching TRBD1 (6 bases). The V end lost 7 bases, the J end lost 7 bases, and 11 bases lay between the germline ends. The germline gives CDR1 SQVTM, CDR2 ANQGSEA. The length of the CDR3 is 11 residues. The CDR3 is CSDPTGNIQYF. The CDR3 bases are TGCAGCGATCCGACAGGCAACATTCAGTACTTC.

The sample holds one count of this clonotype. V usage is TRBV6-5 and J usage is TRBJ1-5, with 8 bases aligning to TRBD1. Germline V gives CDR1 MNHEY, CDR2 SVGAGI. V was pared by 5 bases and J by 8 bases, with 5 bases of the junction left unmatched. This CDR3 has 13 amino acids. The CDR3 protein is CASSRTGSEPQHF. Here the CDR3 DNA reads TGTGCCAGCAGTCGGACAGGGTCGGAGCCCCAGCATTTT.

The rearrangement uses TRBV2 and TRBJ2-7; TRBD2 agrees at 9 bases. The CDR3 has 14 residues. V gave up 4 bases and J gave up 0 bases; unmatched junction bases: 1. Looked up from germline, CDR1 is SNHLY and CDR2 is FYNNEI. The CDR3 here is CASSVGLASYEQYF. The CDR3 DNA reads as TGTGCCAGCAGTGTGGGACTAGCCTCCTACGAGCAGTACTTC.

The gene calls are TRBV11-2 and TRBJ2-7; D is possibly TRBD1 (6 bases). The CDR3 consists of 16 residues. Germline V CDR1 and CDR2: SGHAT, FQNNGV. V lost 0 bases and J lost 2, with 14 bases in between. In DNA form, the CDR3 reads TGTGCCAGCAGCTTAGATGGGTTCCGACAGGCCTACGAGCAGTACTTC. Its protein is CASSLDGFRQAYEQYF.

The rearrangement joins TRBV2 to TRBJ1-5; D possibly corresponds to TRBD1 (5 bases). This CDR3 spans 13 amino acids. Trimming left V 5 bases short and J 11 bases short, with 16 bases between. The germline V gene encodes CDR1 SNHLY and CDR2 FYNNEI. DNA for the CDR3: TGTGCCAGCAGTACCACAGGCCTATGGGCCCAGCATTTT. Translating it yields CASSTTGLWAQHF.

V usage is TRBV2 and J usage is TRBJ2-1; TRBD1 matches at 9 bases. V lost 6 bases, J lost 1 base, and 7 bases stayed unmatched. Germline assignment: CDR1 SNHLY and CDR2 FYNNEI. The CDR3 runs 16 residues. The CDR3 is CASRKGQGRSYNEQFF. CDR3 DNA: TGTGCCAGCAGGAAAGGACAGGGGAGATCCTACAATGAGCAGTTCTTC.

The J gene is TRBJ2-5, the V gene TRBV15; D assignment may be TRBD1 or TRBD2 (5 bases each). Between the trimmed V and J ends, which lost 1 base and 1 base, there was a span of 10 bases. Germline-derived CDR1 and CDR2 are LNHNV and YYDKDF (reference sequence). The CDR3 consists of 15 residues. CDR3 sequence: CATSRGRGSQETQYF. In DNA, the CDR3 is TGTGCCACCAGCAGAGGACGGGGCAGCCAAGAGACCCAGTACTTC.

The rearrangement uses TRBV20-1 and TRBJ1-2; a weak D match, TRBD1 (6 bases). V was cut by 2 bases and J by 8 bases, with 12 bases left in between. Germline values: CDR1 DFQATT, CDR2 SNEGSKA (reference sequence). The length of the CDR3 is 12 residues. DNA for the CDR3: TGCAGTGCTAGACGGGGGGCAGAGGGCTACACCTTC. It translates to CSARRGAEGYTF.

This clonotype has just one count. For the CDR3, the DNA is TGTGCCAGCAGCTTAGTGCGAGCGCTTGAAGCTTTCTTT. It translates to CASSLVRALEAFF. J is TRBJ1-1 and V is TRBV11-2; no reliable D call. Trimming removed 1 base from V and 7 bases from J, with 10 bases in between. Germline V CDR1 and CDR2: SGHAT, FQNNGV. This CDR3 contains 13 residues.

V usage is TRBV30 and J usage is TRBJ1-5; D is unclear. Per the germline V gene, CDR1 is GTSNPN and CDR2 is SVGIG (reference sequence). The V and J ends lost 3 bases and 0 bases respectively, with 6 bases between them. The CDR3 is made up of 13 amino acids. The CDR3 DNA follows: TGTGCCTGGAGCCTAAATAGCAATCAGCCCCAGCATTTT. Encoded protein: CAWSLNSNQPQHF.

This sequence joins TRBV5-1 and TRBJ2-2; maybe TRBD1 (6 bases). The germline V and J ends were trimmed by 2 bases and 0 bases, with 11 bases remaining between them. Looked up from germline, CDR1 is SGHRS and CDR2 is YFSETQ. The CDR3 has 16 amino acids. CDR3: CASSFMTGPNTGELFF. Written as DNA, the CDR3 is TGCGCCAGCAGCTTCATGACAGGACCGAACACCGGGGAGCTGTTTTTT.

The chain is built from TRBV12-3 or TRBV12-4 and TRBJ2-7; 7 bases map to TRBD1. The CDR3 covers 14 residues. J gave up 4 bases and V 2 bases, and 5 bases lay outside the gene matches. The CDR3: CASSLTRGPYEQYF. The CDR3 region has the DNA TGTGCCAGCAGTTTAACGAGGGGGCCTTACGAGCAGTACTTC.